Shown below are 4 T cell receptor beta chains from a single sample sequenced in a study of T-cell reconstitution after alpha-beta-depleted transplantation in children. TCRbeta library preparation incorporated unique molecular identifiers. MiXCR was run by TCRdb on the PCR reads, yielding one entry per CDR3 protein. Here the sample spans roughly 490,000 distinct CDR3 sequences, 11% being singletons. The sequences come from PBMCs, mostly from graft donor cells, collected 180 days after TCRalphabeta/CD19-depleted stem cell transplant. All receptors come from a female patient between 2 and 15 years old who had a stem cell transplant for aplastic anemia, so the T cells may come from the graft donor.

The chain has TRBV12-3 or TRBV12-4 and TRBJ1-2; the match to TRBD1 covers 8 bases. The CDR3 loop spans 14 amino acids. J lost 6 bases, V lost 7 bases, and 10 bases had no gene match. The CDR3 DNA is TGTGCCAGCACAGATGTCGACAGGGGAAATGGCTACACCTTC. This gives the protein CASTDVDRGNGYTF.

This clonotype was detected a few times. The genes are TRBV7-2 and TRBJ2-5; no reliable D call. CDR3 length: 15 amino acids. V lost 5 bases, J lost 1 base, and 14 bases lay in between. Germline V gene sequence: CDR1 SGHTA, CDR2 FQGNSA. As DNA, the CDR3 is TGTGCCAGCAGCCCTGAGGCCTATACCCAAGAGACCCAGTACTTC. This encodes CASSPEAYTQETQYF. The whole variable domain, filled in from reference TRBV7-2 and TRBJ2-5, reads GAGVSQSPSNKVTEKGKDVELRCDPISGHTALYWYRQSLGQGLEFLIYFQGNSAPDKSGLPSDRFSAERTGGSVSTLTIQRTQQEDSAVYLCASSPEAYTQETQYFGPGTRLLVL.

The J gene is TRBJ2-2, the V gene TRBV27; D is possibly TRBD2 (6 bases). The V end lost 7 bases, the J end lost 5 bases, and 17 bases lay between the germline ends. The CDR3 is made up of 15 amino acids. Per the germline V gene, CDR1 is MNHEY and CDR2 is SMNVEV (reference sequence). The CDR3 bases are TGTGCCAGCAACCCGGGGAGGCCGGGAACCGGGGAGCTGTTTTTT. This codes for CASNPGRPGTGELFF.

This clonotype was detected ten times or more. J is TRBJ2-4 and V is TRBV12-3 or TRBV12-4; TRBD2 is a possible D gene (7 bases). The CDR3 covers 12 residues. Trimming removed 1 base from V and 16 bases from J, with 14 bases in between. The CDR3 here is CASSLGGGLVYF. CDR3 bases: TGTGCCAGCAGTTTAGGGGGGGGCCTAGTTTACTTC.